This T cell receptor (beta chain) was recorded in a study of CD8+ T cells in alopecia areata. Study as a whole: Twice daily, treated patients received 5 to 10 mg of oral tofacitinib. A 6-month off-drug phase came after tofacitinib, which had lasted 6 to 18 months.

Deletions cut 1 base from V and 0 bases from J, with 13 bases between. The germline gives CDR1 SEHNR, CDR2 FQNEAQ (reference sequence). The CDR3 length is 17 residues. Researchers picked out CD4+ and CD8+ T cells from PBMCs by sorting. cDNA reverse transcribed from extracted RNA served as the sequencing template. TCRdb keeps only in-frame clones here, not all; method: immunoSEQ multiplex PCR. The sample has about 56,000 clones, 96% seen once; the top ten hold approximately 24%. With respect to this clone: As yet, its antigen is unknown.

Overall study results and limits: Scalp sample data also include resident alphabeta T cells from normal skin.

The input for sequencing was CD8+ T cells sorted from blood, taken at week 0. This receptor was taken from a human donor with alopecia areata. The chain has TRBV7-9 and TRBJ2-1; D is unresolved. The CDR3 DNA reads TGTGCCAGCAGCTTAGGGGTTTTCCGGAGCTCCTACAATGAGCAGTTCTTC. Encoded protein: CASSLGVFRSSYNEQFF.